This T cell receptor beta chain was identified during a study of chemoradiotherapy in HPV16-positive cancers. Study-wide context: Candidate HPV-specific T-cell clones and common TCR motifs came from functional assays in a couple of HPV16-positive patients.

Comment on this clone: What it recognizes is unknown.

Study results and caveats: HPV-responsive T-cell expansion during chemoradiotherapy was linked to improved recurrence-free survival in HPV16-positive patients. Candidate HPV-specific clones and E7-related TCR motifs grew in tumor during treatment.

Assay: immunoSEQ multiplex PCR; the TCRdb copy retains only in-frame clones and omits some. The table includes 9,000 or so clones, approximately 70% detected once. Sequencing was performed on tumor tissue, taken from a patient who underwent chemoradiotherapy. The sequence was obtained from a human donor with HPV-associated anogenital cancer.

The CDR3 nucleotides read TGTGCCAGCACTCCGGGGGATACGGGGAATGAGCAGTTCTTC. It codes for CASTPGDTGNEQFF. The chain couples TRBV13 to TRBJ2-1; the D gene is possibly TRBD2 (6 bases). CDR3 size: 14 residues. CDR1 PRHDT and CDR2 FYEKMQ come from the germline V gene (reference sequence). The V end was cut by 7 bases, the J end by 7 bases, with 17 bases between.